The 7 T cell receptor beta chains reported below all come from one sample, sequenced in a study of shared clonotypes between healthy human individuals. This table comes from immunoSEQ multiplex PCR, and its TCRdb copy is limited to in-frame clones, with some not included. The sample contains around 2.5 million clones, 80% to 95% of which appear only once. Source material: naive CD4+ T cells from PBMCs. Subset defined: CD45RA+ positively selected. Receptors were obtained from a man aged 18 to 29 in good health. Some clones in this sample may be carry-over from other donors' samples.

This clone has a handful of counts. The chain is built from TRBV4-2 and TRBJ1-1, with a tentative D call TRBD1 (5 bases). Germline V gene data show CDR1 as LGHNA and CDR2 as YNFKEQ. V was clipped by 5 bases and J by 1 base, with 14 bases between them. This CDR3 is 15 amino acids long. CDR3 sequence: CASSSQRGQNTEAFF. In DNA, the CDR3 is TGTGCCAGCAGCTCGCAAAGGGGCCAGAACACTGAAGCTTTCTTT.

The chain couples TRBV5-8 to TRBJ1-1; 7 bases map to TRBD1. Germline loops: CDR1 SGHTS, CDR2 YDEGEE. CDR3 size: 13 residues. V was clipped by 1 base and J by 7 bases; unmatched bases: 4. CDR3 amino acids: CASSLRQGLEAFF. The CDR3 DNA follows: TGTGCCAGCAGCTTGCGACAGGGACTTGAAGCTTTCTTT.

This clone turned up a few times. The V gene is TRBV29-1, the J gene TRBJ1-1; D is uncertain. Trimming took 3 bases from V and 1 from J, leaving 9 bases between them. Germline lookup yields CDR1 SQVTM and CDR2 ANQGSEA. This CDR3 contains 13 residues. The CDR3 loop is CSVDGLGNTEAFF. In DNA form, the CDR3 reads TGCAGCGTTGACGGTCTGGGGAACACTGAAGCTTTCTTT.

This clone was seen more than once but under ten times. This chain connects TRBV7-2 to TRBJ2-1, with 8 bases that match TRBD2. Germline CDR1 SGHTA, CDR2 FQGNSA. The CDR3 runs to 15 residues. V trimming: 4 bases; J trimming: 6 bases; junction bases outside the gene matches: 8. CDR3 coding DNA: TGTGCCAGCAGCTACGGGAGGGCCGAGATCAATGAGCAGTTCTTC. It yields the protein CASSYGRAEINEQFF.

The chain couples TRBV5-1 to TRBJ2-7; D is ambiguous. Trimming left V 4 bases short and J 5 bases short, with 25 bases between. The germline gives CDR1 SGHRS, CDR2 YFSETQ. There are 17 residues in the CDR3. CDR3 region: CASSVAPAGLLRDEQYF. The CDR3, as DNA: TGCGCCAGCAGCGTCGCTCCTGCCGGTCTCCTACGTGACGAGCAGTACTTC.

The rearrangement joins TRBV5-1 to TRBJ1-5; possibly TRBD1 for D (6 bases). The CDR3 length is 15 residues. The germline V gene encodes CDR1 SGHRS and CDR2 YFSETQ. V lost 4 bases and J lost 0, with 11 bases in between. The DNA of the CDR3 is TGCGCCAGCAGCCTCGGACAGCCTAGCAATCAGCCCCAGCATTTT. The encoded protein is CASSLGQPSNQPQHF.

In regard to this clone: Other nucleotide sequences in the sample specify the same CDR3. The rearrangement uses TRBV5-1 and TRBJ2-1; 11 nucleotides line up with TRBD2. V lost 4 bases and J lost 4; bases outside the gene matches: 4. The V gene's germline CDR1 is SGHRS and CDR2 YFSETQ. CDR3 length: 15 amino acids. CDR3 amino acids: CASSLRTSGYNEQFF. The CDR3, as DNA: TGCGCCAGCAGCCTCCGGACTAGCGGGTACAATGAGCAGTTCTTC.